This T cell receptor (beta chain) was profiled in a study of post-analysis software for immune sequencing data (dated by TCRdb to about 2015). Background for the entire study: The recorded disease courses included relapsing-remitting, secondary progressive and progressive-relapsing multiple sclerosis, and some patients had no subtype annotation. Patient repertoires were compared against around 10 previously published healthy control repertoires from donors aged roughly 6 to 28 years. A subset of samples was prepared in parallel using single-end sample barcoding, then pooled and co-amplified after Illumina adapter ligation.

In the case of this clonotype: The clone's antigen remains unknown. Per-base quality was not reported, and no clone a single base away is much larger than it.

The CDR3 starts with the cysteine, ends with the phenylalanine, and has 14 residues. The only DNA kept is the CDR3, 42 bases in frame from the first base. V drops 7 bases and J drops 2 bases, leaving 12 bases in between. Sequences SGHTA (CDR1) and FQGNSA (CDR2) are obtained from the germline V gene. TCR beta repertoires were profiled from peripheral blood of approximately 13 young patients with multiple sclerosis to demonstrate the VDJtools post-analysis software. The multiple sclerosis patients were children and adolescents ranging in age from roughly 6 to 15 years. Findings and caveats that apply to the study as a whole: Strong co-clustering of samples prepared in the same batch was shown by direct clustering with F measure, prompting a batch-effect correction. Normalized Chao1 diversity was significantly lower in multiple sclerosis patients than controls, suggesting substantial peripheral T-cell clonal expansion. Patients showed significantly higher frequencies than controls for 4 or 5 TRBV segments, among them TRBV5-6, TRBV5-1 and TRBV20-1. The control group was slightly older than the multiple sclerosis patient group.

The library was generated by PCR. Sequencing relied on an Illumina HiSeq 2500. Unique molecular identifiers were incorporated into TCR beta cDNA libraries to reduce PCR and sequencing biases. Some 500,000 cDNA molecules were obtained per 1 to 10 million input T cells, so each molecule approximated one T cell. The same protocol used for the earlier healthy control dataset was applied to prepare and sequence the patient libraries. Samples belonging to the same batch were prepared together, multiplexed and sequenced on a shared HiSeq lane. The paper's processing steps were these. Raw barcoded reads were processed with MIGEC, discarding single-read molecular identifier groups before consensus assembly and CDR3 extraction. Clonotype tables were post-analysed with VDJtools, normalizing diversity by down-sampling all datasets to the smallest sample size. To correct batch-related cross-sample contamination, repertoire overlap clustering matched CDR3 amino acid sequences but not nucleotide sequences. TCRdb applied fastp at Q25 and MiXCR to the public reads, then kept only in-frame beta chains. Duplicate CDR3 protein sequences are folded into a single record with the most common DNA and genes. The V and J calls follow TCRdb's processing rather than the paper's. The sample includes roughly 700,000 distinct CDR3 sequences, with 30% observed a single time. Around 0.6% of the sample is taken by the ten largest.

Recombination connected TRBV7-2 to TRBJ2-1; the D gene is perhaps TRBD1, on 7 matching bases. The sample consisted of blood. This sequence originates from a girl aged 10-17 years with multiple sclerosis. The CDR3 corresponds to CASKEGAAYNEQFF. The sequenced DNA: TGTGCCAGCAAGGAGGGGGCGGCCTACAATGAGCAGTTCTTC.